Shown below are 14 T cell receptor beta chains from a single sample sequenced in a study of naive and memory T cell subsets. Both TRBC1 and TRBC2 were covered by a beta constant-region primer of two equimolar oligonucleotides. Four rounds of PCR amplified the ligated cDNA using nested alpha and beta constant-region primers plus SP2. TCRdb itself ran the UMI-ligation and nested PCR reads through MiXCR, one entry per CDR3 protein. The sample has 95,000 to 150,000 distinct CDR3 sequences; 35% to 40% are singletons. Sequenced sample: central memory CD4+ T cells from blood. All receptors come from a human donor in good health.

This clonotype was seen at least ten times. V and J are TRBV28 and TRBJ2-1, with TRBD1 matching 9 bases. CDR3 length: 15 residues. V shed 8 bases, J shed 8 bases, and the junction held 13 bases outside the gene matches. Germline values: CDR1 MDHEN, CDR2 SYDVKM. CDR3 protein: CASGTRDRVFDEQFF. Here the CDR3 DNA reads TGTGCCAGCGGAACCCGGGACAGGGTCTTCGATGAGCAGTTCTTC.

The V gene is TRBV6-1, the J gene TRBJ2-5, with 7 bases fitting TRBD2. Germline V CDR1 and CDR2: MNHNS, SASEGT. Trimming removed 5 bases from V and 2 bases from J; junction bases left unmatched: 8. The CDR3 extends over 15 amino acids. The CDR3 nucleotides are TGTGCCAGCAGTTATCCGGGACTAACTCAAGAGACCCAGTACTTC. This translates into CASSYPGLTQETQYF.

The rearrangement uses TRBV15 and TRBJ2-2; no definite D call. Trimming took 5 bases from V and 5 from J, leaving 9 bases between them. CDR1 is LNHNV and CDR2 is YYDKDF in the germline V gene (reference sequence). This CDR3 spans 13 amino acids. The CDR3 sequence is CATSFTWTGELFF. CDR3 sequence (DNA): TGTGCCACCAGCTTTACGTGGACCGGGGAGCTGTTTTTT.

This clonotype was counted a few times. This rearrangement joins TRBV5-1 to TRBJ1-1; the D gene is possibly TRBD1 (6 bases). CDR1 is SGHRS and CDR2 is YFSETQ in the germline V gene. Deletions cut 6 bases from V and 4 bases from J, with 16 bases between. This CDR3 is built from 14 residues. CDR3 nucleotides: TGCGCCAGCACACCCTCAGGGGCGGGCACTGAAGCTTTCTTT. This sequence encodes CASTPSGAGTEAFF.

This chain links TRBV7-2 with TRBJ2-3; 8 bases line up with TRBD2. Germline assignment: CDR1 SGHTA and CDR2 FQGNSA. The CDR3 length is 18 residues. J was trimmed by 2 bases and V by 5 bases; bases with no gene match: 15. The CDR3 protein is CASSPKFGAGGHTDTQYF. The DNA for the CDR3 is TGTGCCAGCAGCCCGAAATTTGGGGCGGGAGGCCACACAGATACGCAGTATTTT.

This chain's CDR3 is CASSPRDWEQYF. The CDR3 region has the DNA TGTGCCAGCAGCCCGAGAGACTGGGAGCAGTACTTC. V usage is TRBV7-9 and J usage is TRBJ2-7, with D unclear. The CDR3 is 12 amino acids. V was cut by 5 bases and J by 7 bases, with 12 bases left in between. Germline CDR1 SEHNR, CDR2 FQNEAQ (reference sequence).

The count of this clonotype is one. This chain connects TRBV28 to TRBJ2-3; no firm D call. The germline V gene encodes CDR1 MDHEN and CDR2 SYDVKM. V was shortened by 3 bases and J by 9 bases, with 10 bases between the two germline ends. This CDR3 has 12 residues. Here the CDR3 reads CASSLEGWTQYF. The DNA of the CDR3 is TGTGCCAGCAGTTTGGAAGGGTGGACGCAGTATTTT.

The genes are TRBV5-1 and TRBJ1-2; D might be TRBD1 (5 bases). Germline V gene data show CDR1 as SGHRS and CDR2 as YFSETQ. Trimming pared 0 bases from V and 4 bases from J, leaving 7 bases between. The CDR3 is made up of 13 amino acids. CDR3 sequence reads: CASSLGGTYGYTF. Here the CDR3 DNA reads TGCGCCAGCAGCTTGGGGGGGACCTATGGCTACACCTTC.

This clonotype was counted only a few times. The genes are TRBV28 and TRBJ1-1; maybe TRBD1 (5 bases). The V and J ends lost 11 bases and 4 bases respectively, with 14 bases between them. Germline CDR1 MDHEN, CDR2 SYDVKM. The CDR3 length is 12 residues. CDR3 in DNA: TGTGCCTCACTAACGGGGCTCACTGAAGCTTTCTTT. It codes for CASLTGLTEAFF.

This chain joins TRBV5-1 and TRBJ1-6; D unclear. In germline, CDR1 is SGHRS, CDR2 YFSETQ. The CDR3 contains 14 residues. The ends were cut back, 4 bases at V and 9 bases at J, with 14 bases in the middle. The CDR3 loop reads CASSSGSDASPLHF. The CDR3 region has the DNA TGCGCCAGCAGCAGTGGAAGTGATGCTTCACCCCTCCACTTT.

CDR3 residues: CASSPRFLVIGLAGGEPYEQYF. The DNA of the CDR3 is TGCGCCAGCAGCCCACGATTTTTGGTGATAGGACTAGCGGGAGGGGAACCCTACGAGCAGTACTTC. The chain uses TRBV4-1 and TRBJ2-7, with 15 nucleotides matching TRBD2. Trimming removed 4 bases from V and 2 bases from J; junction bases left unmatched: 21. This CDR3 region has 22 residues. CDR1 and CDR2 (germline): MGHRA, YSYEKL.

The rearrangement links TRBV18 to TRBJ1-1; 12 positions agree with TRBD1. The germline gives CDR1 KGHSH, CDR2 LQKENI. This CDR3 has 19 amino acids. J was trimmed by 5 bases and V by 6 bases; bases with no gene match: 19. The CDR3 here is CASSPLRFGTGGFWTEAFF. The CDR3 region has the DNA TGTGCCAGCTCGCCCCTCCGCTTTGGGACAGGGGGCTTCTGGACTGAAGCTTTCTTT.

This clonotype was recorded many times. An end of the junction differs from the germline gene, which may be a read error. The V gene is TRBV7-9, the J gene TRBJ2-1; no firm D call. Germline V lookup: CDR1 SEHNR, CDR2 FQNEAQ (reference sequence). CDR3 length: 12 amino acids. The CDR3 sequence is CASNAPYDEQFF. In DNA, the CDR3 is TGTGCCAGTAATGCGCCCTACGATGAGCAGTTCTTC.

The J gene is TRBJ2-6, the V gene TRBV28, with TRBD1 matching 8 bases. Germline V gene lookup returns CDR1 MDHEN and CDR2 SYDVKM. Unmatched junction bases numbered 9, after V lost 5 bases and J lost 0 bases. This CDR3 is 18 amino acids long. This CDR3 is CASSPIGQGSSGANVLTF. The CDR3 bases are TGTGCCAGCAGTCCCATCGGACAGGGCTCCTCTGGGGCCAACGTCCTGACTTTC.